This TCR beta chain was captured in a study of blood T cell repertoires in COVID-19. Looking at the study overall: Samples taken during acute and convalescent COVID-19 were collected in the United States, Italy and Spain.

Germline values: CDR1 SGHRS, CDR2 YFSETQ. CDR3 length equals 14 residues. Trimming removed 0 bases at V and 8 bases at J, with 12 bases between. Participants, roughly 18 to 89 years old, spanned around 26 US areas. In the authors' workflow: Using reference gene primer amplification, nucleated cell counts were estimated. TCRdb's copy holds only in-frame clones and misses some; the assay was immunoSEQ multiplex PCR. V, J and clone size reflect that table, while D and trimming were determined from the DNA. The table includes about 180,000 clones, 70% to 80% detected once. Sample: PBMCs or T cells enriched from blood (not recorded which). The rearrangement links TRBV5-1 to TRBJ2-1; weak D call: TRBD2 (6 bases). The sequence was obtained from a man in his fifties or sixties who had been exposed to COVID-19. The CDR3, as DNA: TGCGCCAGCAGCTTGGGGGAGGCTGGCTATGAGCAGTTCTTC. Protein: CASSLGEAGYEQFF.